The 6 T cell receptor beta chains presented below share a single source sample, sequenced in a study of sequential checkpoint blockade in melanoma (dated by TCRdb to between 2018 and 2021). This specimen's treatment or condition label, per the study, means: randomized to nivolumab then ipilimumab (arm A) or the reverse (arm B). Libraries came from the immunoSEQ multiplex PCR assay. TCRdb retrieved this table from immuneACCESS and kept in-frame rearrangements only. Not all clones are present; in checked studies, unresolved V genes account for under half, and no reason is known for the remainder. Here the sample has some 9,400 clones; around 66% occur a single time. The ten largest make up around 24% of the sample. The sample here was CD8+ T cells sorted from blood (inferred from file names), taken from a patient given nivolumab and ipilimumab in sequence. Receptors originate from a human donor with melanoma.

This clone came up once. V is TRBV28 and J is TRBJ2-7, with 9 bases fitting TRBD2. The CDR3 runs 14 residues. From germline, CDR1 is MDHEN and CDR2 SYDVKM. With V trimmed by 8 bases and J by 1 base, 6 bases remained unmatched. The CDR3 region has the DNA TGTGCCAGCCACCGTAGCGGGAGTTCCTACGAGCAGTACTTC. Encoded protein: CASHRSGSSYEQYF. Supplemented by reference TRBV28 and TRBJ2-7, the full variable domain reads DVKVTQSSRYLVKRTGEKVFLECVQDMDHENMFWYRQDPGLGLRLIYFSYDVKMKEKGDIPEGYSVSREKKERFSLILESASTNQTSMYLCASHRSGSSYEQYFGPGTRLTVT.

The rearrangement joins TRBV6-1 to TRBJ2-7, with 9 bases matching TRBD1. The J segment lost 2 bases and the V segment lost 2 bases, leaving 7 bases of the junction unmatched. The CDR3 is 16 amino acids. Germline CDR1 is MNHNS and CDR2 is SASEGT. DNA of the CDR3: TGTGCCAGCAGTGAACTCCCGGGACAGGGAGCCTACGAGCAGTACTTC. This sequence encodes CASSELPGQGAYEQYF.

CDR3 amino acids: CASSAGTNTGELFF. The CDR3 DNA follows: TGTGCCAGCAGCGCCGGTACGAACACCGGGGAGCTGTTTTTT. The chain has TRBV9 and TRBJ2-2; D ambiguous. There are 14 residues in the CDR3. Per germline, CDR1 SGDLS and CDR2 YYNGEE. V was cut by 3 bases and J by 0 bases, with 6 bases left in between. The variable domain in full, with the rest retrieved from reference TRBV9 and TRBJ2-2, is DSGVTQTPKHLITATGQRVTLRCSPRSGDLSVYWYQQSLDQGLQFLIQYYNGEERAKGNILERFSAQQFPDLHSELNLSSLELGDSALYFCASSAGTNTGELFFGEGSRLTVL.

The CDR3 spells CASSTTGEAYNEQFF. CDR3 DNA: TGTGCCAGTAGTACGACAGGAGAAGCCTACAATGAGCAGTTCTTC. The chain is built from TRBV19 and TRBJ2-1; tentatively, D is TRBD1 (6 bases). Germline values: CDR1 LNHDA, CDR2 SQIVND (reference sequence). The V gene lost 4 bases and the J gene lost 2 bases, with 12 bases spanning the gap. The CDR3 is made up of 15 amino acids.

There are a few counts of this clone. The J gene is TRBJ1-2, the V gene TRBV5-1; 7 nucleotides match TRBD1. This CDR3 contains 17 residues. Trimming cost V 2 bases and J 2 bases; bases outside gene matches: 12. Germline lookup yields CDR1 SGHRS and CDR2 YFSETQ. This chain's CDR3 is CASSLSGGTVLNYGYTF. CDR3 nucleotides: TGCGCCAGCAGCTTATCTGGGGGGACAGTTTTAAACTATGGCTACACCTTC.

The chain links TRBV4-3 to TRBJ1-3; D is undetermined. V dropped 0 bases and J dropped 0 bases, with 9 bases sitting between them. There are 16 residues in the CDR3. Germline V gene lookup returns CDR1 LGHNA and CDR2 YSLEER. Here the CDR3 DNA reads TGCGCCAGCAGCCAAGATAATGTAGACTCTGGAAACACCATATATTTT. It specifies CASSQDNVDSGNTIYF.